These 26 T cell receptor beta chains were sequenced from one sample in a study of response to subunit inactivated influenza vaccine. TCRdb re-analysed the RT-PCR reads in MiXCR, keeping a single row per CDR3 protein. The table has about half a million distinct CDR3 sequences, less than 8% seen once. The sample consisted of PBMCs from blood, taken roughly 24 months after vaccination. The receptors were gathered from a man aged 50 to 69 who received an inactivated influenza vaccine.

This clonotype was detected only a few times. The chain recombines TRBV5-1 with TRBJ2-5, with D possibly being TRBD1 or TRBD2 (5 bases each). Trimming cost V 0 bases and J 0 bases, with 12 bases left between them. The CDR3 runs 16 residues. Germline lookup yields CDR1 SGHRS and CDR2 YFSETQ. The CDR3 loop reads CASSLVGGVNQETQYF. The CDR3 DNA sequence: TGCGCCAGCAGCTTGGTTGGGGGAGTCAACCAAGAGACCCAGTACTTC. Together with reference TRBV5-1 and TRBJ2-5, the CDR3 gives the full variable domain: KAGVTQTPRYLIKTRGQQVTLSCSPISGHRSVSWYQQTPGQGLQFLFEYFSETQRNKGNFPGRFSGRQFSNSRSEMNVSTLELGDSALYLCASSLVGGVNQETQYFGPGTRLLVL.

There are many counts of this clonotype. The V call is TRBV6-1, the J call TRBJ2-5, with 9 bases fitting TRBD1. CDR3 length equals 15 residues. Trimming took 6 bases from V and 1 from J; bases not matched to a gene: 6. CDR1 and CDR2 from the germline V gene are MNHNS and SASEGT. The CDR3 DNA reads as TGTGCCAGCAGCCGGACAGGGGCCCGCCAAGAGACCCAGTACTTC. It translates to CASSRTGARQETQYF.

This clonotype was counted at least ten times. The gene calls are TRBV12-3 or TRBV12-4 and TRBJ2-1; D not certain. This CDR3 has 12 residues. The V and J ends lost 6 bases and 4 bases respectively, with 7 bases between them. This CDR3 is CASSLTYNEQFF. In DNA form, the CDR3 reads TGTGCCAGCAGCTTAACATACAATGAGCAGTTCTTC.

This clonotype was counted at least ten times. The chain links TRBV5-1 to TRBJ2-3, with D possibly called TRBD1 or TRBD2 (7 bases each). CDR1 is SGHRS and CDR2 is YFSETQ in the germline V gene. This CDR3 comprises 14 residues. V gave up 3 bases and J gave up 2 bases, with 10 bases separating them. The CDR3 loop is CASSSGGATDTQYF. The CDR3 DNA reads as TGCGCCAGCAGCTCAGGGGGGGCCACAGATACGCAGTATTTT.

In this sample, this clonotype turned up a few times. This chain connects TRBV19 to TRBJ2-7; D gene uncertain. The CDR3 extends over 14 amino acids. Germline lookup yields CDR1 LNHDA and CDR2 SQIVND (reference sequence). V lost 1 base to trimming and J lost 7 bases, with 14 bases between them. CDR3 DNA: TGTGCCAGTAGTATAGCTCGGACCATTGGGGAGCAGTACTTC. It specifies CASSIARTIGEQYF.

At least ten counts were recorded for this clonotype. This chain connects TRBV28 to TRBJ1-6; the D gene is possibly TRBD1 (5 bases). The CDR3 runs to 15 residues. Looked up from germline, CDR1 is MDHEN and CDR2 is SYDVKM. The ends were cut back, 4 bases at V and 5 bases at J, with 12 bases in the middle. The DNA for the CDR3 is TGTGCCAGCAGTTCGACAGTGGCCAATAATTCACCCCTCCACTTT. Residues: CASSSTVANNSPLHF.

The CDR3 reads CASSLGDRNTDTQYF. CDR3 sequence (DNA): TGTGCCAGCAGTTTGGGGGACCGTAACACAGATACGCAGTATTTT. The gene calls are TRBV28 and TRBJ2-3; D is possibly TRBD1 or TRBD2 (5 bases each). The length of the CDR3 is 15 residues. The germline V gene encodes CDR1 MDHEN and CDR2 SYDVKM. V dropped 3 bases and J dropped 2 bases, with 12 bases sitting between them.

The CDR3 bases are TGTGCCAGCAGTACGAAGACAGGGGGGATCGGGGAGCTGTTTTTT. Translated, it gives CASSTKTGGIGELFF. This sequence joins TRBV6-1 and TRBJ2-2, with TRBD1 identical over 9 bases. The V gene's germline CDR1 is MNHNS and CDR2 SASEGT. J was trimmed by 7 bases and V by 5 bases; bases with no gene match: 8. There are 15 residues in the CDR3.

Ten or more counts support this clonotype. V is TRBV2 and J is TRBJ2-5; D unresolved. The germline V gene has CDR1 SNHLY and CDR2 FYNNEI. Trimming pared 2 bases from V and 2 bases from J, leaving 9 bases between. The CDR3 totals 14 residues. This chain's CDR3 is CASSENGLQETQYF. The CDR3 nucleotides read TGTGCCAGCAGTGAAAATGGGTTACAAGAGACCCAGTACTTC.

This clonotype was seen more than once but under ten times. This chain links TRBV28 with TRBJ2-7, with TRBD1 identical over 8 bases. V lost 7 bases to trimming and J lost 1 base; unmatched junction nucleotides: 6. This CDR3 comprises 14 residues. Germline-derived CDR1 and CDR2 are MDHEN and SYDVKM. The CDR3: CASKRTGRSYEQYF. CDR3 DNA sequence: TGTGCCAGCAAGCGGACAGGGAGGTCCTACGAGCAGTACTTC.

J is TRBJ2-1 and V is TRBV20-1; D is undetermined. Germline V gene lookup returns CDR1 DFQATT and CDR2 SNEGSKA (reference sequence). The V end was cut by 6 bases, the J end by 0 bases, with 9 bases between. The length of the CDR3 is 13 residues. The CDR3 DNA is TGCAGTGCGGGCGGTAACTCCTACAATGAGCAGTTCTTC. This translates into CSAGGNSYNEQFF.

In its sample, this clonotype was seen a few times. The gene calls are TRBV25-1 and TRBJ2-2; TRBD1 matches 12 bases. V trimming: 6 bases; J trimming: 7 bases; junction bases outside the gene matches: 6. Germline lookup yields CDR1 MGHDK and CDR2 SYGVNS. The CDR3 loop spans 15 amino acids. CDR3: CASRRGQGANGELFF. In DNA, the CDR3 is TGTGCCAGCAGGAGGGGACAGGGGGCAAACGGGGAGCTGTTTTTT.

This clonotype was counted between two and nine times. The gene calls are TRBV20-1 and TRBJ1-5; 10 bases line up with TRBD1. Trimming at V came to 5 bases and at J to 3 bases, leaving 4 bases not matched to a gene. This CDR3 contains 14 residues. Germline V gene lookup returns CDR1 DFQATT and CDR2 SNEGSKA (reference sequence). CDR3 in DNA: TGCAGTGCTTCCCGACAGGGGGCCAATCAGCCCCAGCATTTT. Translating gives CSASRQGANQPQHF.

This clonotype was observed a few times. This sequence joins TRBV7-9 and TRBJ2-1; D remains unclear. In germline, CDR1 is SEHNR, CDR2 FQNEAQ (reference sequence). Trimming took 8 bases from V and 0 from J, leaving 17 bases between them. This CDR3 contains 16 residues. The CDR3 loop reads CASYPTPEGSYNEQFF. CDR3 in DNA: TGTGCCAGCTACCCCACTCCAGAAGGCTCCTACAATGAGCAGTTCTTC.

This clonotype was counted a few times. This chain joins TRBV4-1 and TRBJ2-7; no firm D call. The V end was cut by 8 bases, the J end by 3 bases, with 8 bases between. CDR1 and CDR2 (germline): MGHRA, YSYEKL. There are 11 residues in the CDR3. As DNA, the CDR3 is TGCGCCAGCGGAACCTTCTACGAGCAGTACTTC. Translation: CASGTFYEQYF.

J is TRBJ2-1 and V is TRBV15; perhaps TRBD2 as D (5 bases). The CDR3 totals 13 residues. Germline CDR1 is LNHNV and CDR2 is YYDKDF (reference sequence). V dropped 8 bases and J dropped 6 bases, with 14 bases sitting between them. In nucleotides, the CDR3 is TGTGCCACCGGACTGACCCTGGGCAATGAGCAGTTCTTC. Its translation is CATGLTLGNEQFF.

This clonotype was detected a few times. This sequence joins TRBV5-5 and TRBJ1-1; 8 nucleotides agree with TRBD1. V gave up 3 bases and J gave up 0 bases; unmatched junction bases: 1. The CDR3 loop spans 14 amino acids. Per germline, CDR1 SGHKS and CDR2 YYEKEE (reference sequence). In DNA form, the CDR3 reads TGTGCCAGCAGCTGGGACAGGATGAACACTGAAGCTTTCTTT. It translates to CASSWDRMNTEAFF.

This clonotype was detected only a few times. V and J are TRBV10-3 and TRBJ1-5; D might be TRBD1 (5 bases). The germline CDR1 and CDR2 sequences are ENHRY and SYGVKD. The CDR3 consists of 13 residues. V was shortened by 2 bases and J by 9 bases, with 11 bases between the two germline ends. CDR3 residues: CAISEGGVGPQHF. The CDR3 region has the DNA TGTGCCATCAGTGAGGGAGGGGTTGGGCCCCAGCATTTT.

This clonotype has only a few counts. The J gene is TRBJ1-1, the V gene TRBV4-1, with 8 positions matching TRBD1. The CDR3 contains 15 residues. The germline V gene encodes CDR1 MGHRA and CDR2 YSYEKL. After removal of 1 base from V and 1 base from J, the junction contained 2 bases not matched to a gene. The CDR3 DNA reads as TGCGCCAGCAGCCAAGGACAGGGGACGAACACTGAAGCTTTCTTT. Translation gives CASSQGQGTNTEAFF.

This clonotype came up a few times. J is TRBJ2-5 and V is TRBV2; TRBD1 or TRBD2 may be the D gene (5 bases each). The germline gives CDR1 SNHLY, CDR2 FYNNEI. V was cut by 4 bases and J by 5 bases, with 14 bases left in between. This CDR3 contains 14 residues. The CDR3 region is CASSGGPAGETQYF. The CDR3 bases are TGTGCCAGCAGTGGGGGACCCGCGGGTGAGACCCAGTACTTC. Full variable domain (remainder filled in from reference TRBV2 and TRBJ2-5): EPEVTQTPSHQVTQMGQEVILRCVPISNHLYFYWYRQILGQKVEFLVSFYNNEISEKSEIFDDQFSVERPDGSNFTLKIRSTKLEDSAMYFCASSGGPAGETQYFGPGTRLLVL.

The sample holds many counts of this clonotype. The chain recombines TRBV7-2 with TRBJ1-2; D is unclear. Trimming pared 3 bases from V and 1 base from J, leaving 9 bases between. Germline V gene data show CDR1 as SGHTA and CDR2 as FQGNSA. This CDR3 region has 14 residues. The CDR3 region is CASSFNPVNYGYTF. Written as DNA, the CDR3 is TGTGCCAGCAGCTTTAACCCCGTTAACTATGGCTACACCTTC. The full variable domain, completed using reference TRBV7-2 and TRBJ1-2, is GAGVSQSPSNKVTEKGKDVELRCDPISGHTALYWYRQSLGQGLEFLIYFQGNSAPDKSGLPSDRFSAERTGGSVSTLTIQRTQQEDSAVYLCASSFNPVNYGYTFGSGTRLTVV.

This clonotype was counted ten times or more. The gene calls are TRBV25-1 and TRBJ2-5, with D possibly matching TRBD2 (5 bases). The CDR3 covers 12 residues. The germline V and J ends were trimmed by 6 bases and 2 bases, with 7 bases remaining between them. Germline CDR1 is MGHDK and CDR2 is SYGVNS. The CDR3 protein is CASSRDQETQYF. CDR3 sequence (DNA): TGTGCCAGCAGCCGGGATCAAGAGACCCAGTACTTC.

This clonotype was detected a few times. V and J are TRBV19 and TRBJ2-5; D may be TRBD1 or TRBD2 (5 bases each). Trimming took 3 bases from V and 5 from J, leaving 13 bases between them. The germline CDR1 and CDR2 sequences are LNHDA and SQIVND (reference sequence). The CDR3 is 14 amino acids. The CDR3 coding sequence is TGTGCCAGTAGTATCTCAGGGAGTGAGGAGACCCAGTACTTC. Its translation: CASSISGSEETQYF.

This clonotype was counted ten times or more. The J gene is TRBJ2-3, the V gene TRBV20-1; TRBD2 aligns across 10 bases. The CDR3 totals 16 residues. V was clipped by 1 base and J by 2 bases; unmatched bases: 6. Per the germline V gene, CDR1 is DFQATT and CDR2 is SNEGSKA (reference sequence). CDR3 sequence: CSARGLTSGNTDTQYF. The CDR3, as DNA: TGCAGTGCTAGAGGTTTAACTAGCGGGAACACAGATACGCAGTATTTT.

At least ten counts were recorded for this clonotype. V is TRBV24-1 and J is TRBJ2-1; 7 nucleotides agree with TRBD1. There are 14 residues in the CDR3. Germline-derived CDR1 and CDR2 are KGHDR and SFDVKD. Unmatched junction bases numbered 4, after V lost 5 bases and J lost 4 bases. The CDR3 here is CATSGMDRYNEQFF. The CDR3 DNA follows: TGTGCCACCAGTGGGATGGACAGGTACAATGAGCAGTTCTTC.

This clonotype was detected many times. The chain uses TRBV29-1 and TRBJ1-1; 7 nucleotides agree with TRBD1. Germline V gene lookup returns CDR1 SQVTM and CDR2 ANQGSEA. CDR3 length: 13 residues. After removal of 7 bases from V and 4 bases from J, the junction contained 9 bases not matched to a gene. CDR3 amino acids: CSGSSGQLTEAFF. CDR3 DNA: TGCAGCGGATCCTCGGGACAGCTCACTGAAGCTTTCTTT.